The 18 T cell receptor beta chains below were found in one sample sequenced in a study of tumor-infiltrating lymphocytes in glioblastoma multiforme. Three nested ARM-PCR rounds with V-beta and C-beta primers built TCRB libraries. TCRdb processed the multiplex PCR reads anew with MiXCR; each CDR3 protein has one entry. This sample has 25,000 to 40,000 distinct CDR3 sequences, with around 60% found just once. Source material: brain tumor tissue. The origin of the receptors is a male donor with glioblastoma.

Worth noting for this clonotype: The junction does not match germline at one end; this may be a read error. DNA for the CDR3: TGTGCCAGGAGTTCCGGGGGCGGGGAGTCGTGCGAGCAGTACTTC. This sequence encodes CARSSGGGESCEQYF. This sequence joins TRBV28 and TRBJ2-7, with D perhaps TRBD1 or TRBD2 (6 bases each). The CDR3 runs 15 residues. CDR1 and CDR2 from the germline V gene are MDHEN and SYDVKM.

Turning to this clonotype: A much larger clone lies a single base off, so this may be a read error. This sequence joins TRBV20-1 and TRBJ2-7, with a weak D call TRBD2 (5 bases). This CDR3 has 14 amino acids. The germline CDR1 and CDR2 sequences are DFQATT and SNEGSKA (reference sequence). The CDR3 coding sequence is TGCAGTGCTAGAAAGGGCGGGTCAACCTACGAGCGGTACTTC. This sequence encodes CSARKGGSTYERYF.

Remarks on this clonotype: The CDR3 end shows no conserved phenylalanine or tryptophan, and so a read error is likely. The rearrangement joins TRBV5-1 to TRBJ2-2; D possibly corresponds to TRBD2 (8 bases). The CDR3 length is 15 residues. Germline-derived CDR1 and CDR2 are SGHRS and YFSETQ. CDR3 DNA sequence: TGCGTCAGCAGCGGGGGACAGTGGAACACCGGGGAGCTGTTTTTA. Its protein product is CVSSGGQWNTGELFL.

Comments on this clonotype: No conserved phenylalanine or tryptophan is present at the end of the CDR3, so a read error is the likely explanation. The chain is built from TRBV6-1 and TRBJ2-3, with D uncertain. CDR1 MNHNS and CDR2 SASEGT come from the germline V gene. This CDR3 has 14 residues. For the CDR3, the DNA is TGCGCCAGCAGTTCCTTGCAGGGCACAGATACGCAGTATTTG. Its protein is CASSSLQGTDTQYL.

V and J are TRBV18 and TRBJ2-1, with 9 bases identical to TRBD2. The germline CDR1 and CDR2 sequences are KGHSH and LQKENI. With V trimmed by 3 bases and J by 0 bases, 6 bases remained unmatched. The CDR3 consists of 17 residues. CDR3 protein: CASSPMTSGSSYNEQFF. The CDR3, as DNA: TGTGCCAGCTCACCCATGACTAGCGGAAGCTCCTACAATGAGCAGTTCTTC.

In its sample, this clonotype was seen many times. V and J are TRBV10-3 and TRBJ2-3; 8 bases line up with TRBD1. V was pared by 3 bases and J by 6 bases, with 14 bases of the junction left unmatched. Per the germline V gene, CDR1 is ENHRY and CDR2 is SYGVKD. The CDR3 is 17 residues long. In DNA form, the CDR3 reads TGTGCCATCAGTGATCCGACAGGGGTACCAAATTTGGATACGCAGTATTTT. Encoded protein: CAISDPTGVPNLDTQYF.

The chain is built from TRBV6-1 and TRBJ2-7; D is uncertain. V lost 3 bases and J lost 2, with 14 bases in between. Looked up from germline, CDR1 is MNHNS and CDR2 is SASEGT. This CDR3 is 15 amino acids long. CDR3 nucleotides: TGTGCCAGCAGTGAGATCCCGGACGGACCCTACGAGCAGTACTTC. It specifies CASSEIPDGPYEQYF.

CDR3 nucleotide sequence: TGTGCCAGCAGCTCCGGAACCCTCGCAACTAATGAAAAACTGTTTTTT. Its translation is CASSSGTLATNEKLFF. The chain uses TRBV11-1 and TRBJ1-4; D not certain. The CDR3 has 16 amino acids. In germline, CDR1 is SGHAT, CDR2 FQDESV (reference sequence). The V end lost 4 bases, the J end lost 0 bases, and 12 bases lay between the germline ends.

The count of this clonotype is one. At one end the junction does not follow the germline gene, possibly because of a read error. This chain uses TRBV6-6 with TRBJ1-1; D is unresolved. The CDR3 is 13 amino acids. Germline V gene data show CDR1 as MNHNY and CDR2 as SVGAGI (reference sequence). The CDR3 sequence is CASGYGGSTKAFF. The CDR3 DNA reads TGTGCCAGCGGTTATGGCGGGAGCACTAAAGCCTTCTTT.

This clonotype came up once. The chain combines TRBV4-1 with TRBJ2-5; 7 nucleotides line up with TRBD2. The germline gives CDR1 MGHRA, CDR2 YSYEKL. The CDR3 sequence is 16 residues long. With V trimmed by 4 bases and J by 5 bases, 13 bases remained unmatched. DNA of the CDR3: TGCGCCAGCAGCCGGGTGCCAGCGGGATCGGGGGAGACCCAGTACTTC. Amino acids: CASSRVPAGSGETQYF.

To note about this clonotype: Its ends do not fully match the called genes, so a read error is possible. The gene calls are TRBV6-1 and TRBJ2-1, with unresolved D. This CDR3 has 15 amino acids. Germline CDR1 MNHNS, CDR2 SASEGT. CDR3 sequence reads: CASGEEVVVYNEQFF. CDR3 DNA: TGTGCCAGCGGTGAAGAAGTTGTAGTATACAATGAGCAGTTCTTC.

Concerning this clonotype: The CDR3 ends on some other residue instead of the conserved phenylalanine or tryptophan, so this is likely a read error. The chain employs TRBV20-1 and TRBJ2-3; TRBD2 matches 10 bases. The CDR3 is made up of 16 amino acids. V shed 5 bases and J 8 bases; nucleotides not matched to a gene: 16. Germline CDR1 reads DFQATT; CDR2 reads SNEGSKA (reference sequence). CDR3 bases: TGCAGTGCTTCCGCGGCCGGGACTAGCGAAGCAGGTACGCAGTATTTA. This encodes CSASAAGTSEAGTQYL.

CDR3 sequence: CASSYGTSRQETQYF. CDR3 bases: TGTGCCAGCAGCTATGGGACTAGCAGACAAGAGACCCAGTACTTC. The chain links TRBV9 to TRBJ2-5; 9 nucleotides line up with TRBD2. CDR1 and CDR2 (germline): SGDLS, YYNGEE. CDR3 length: 15 residues. V shed 4 bases and J 2 bases; nucleotides not matched to a gene: 6.

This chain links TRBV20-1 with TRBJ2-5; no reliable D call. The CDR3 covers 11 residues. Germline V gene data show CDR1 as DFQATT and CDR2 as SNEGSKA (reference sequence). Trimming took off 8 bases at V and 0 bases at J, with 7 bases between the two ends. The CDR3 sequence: CSLEYQETQYF. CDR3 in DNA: TGCAGTCTCGAGTACCAAGAGACCCAGTACTTC.

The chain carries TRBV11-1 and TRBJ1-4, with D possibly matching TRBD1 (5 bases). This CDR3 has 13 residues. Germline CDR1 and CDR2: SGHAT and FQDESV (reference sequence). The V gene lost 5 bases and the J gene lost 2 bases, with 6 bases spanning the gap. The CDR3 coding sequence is TGTGCCAGCAGCCGGGGGACTAATGAAAAACTGTTTTTT. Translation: CASSRGTNEKLFF. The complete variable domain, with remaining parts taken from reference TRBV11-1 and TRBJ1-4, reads EAEVAQSPRYKITEKSQAVAFWCDPISGHATLYWYRQILGQGPELLVQFQDESVVDDSQLPKDRFSAERLKGVDSTLKIQPAELGDSAMYLCASSRGTNEKLFFGSGTQLSVL.

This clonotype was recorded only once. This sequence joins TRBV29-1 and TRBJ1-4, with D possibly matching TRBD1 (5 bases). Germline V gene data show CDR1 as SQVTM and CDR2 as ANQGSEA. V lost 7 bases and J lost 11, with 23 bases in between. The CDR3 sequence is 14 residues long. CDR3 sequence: CSAVTGVNVEKLFF. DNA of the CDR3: TGCAGCGCCGTAACAGGAGTGAATGTTGAGAAACTGTTTTTT.

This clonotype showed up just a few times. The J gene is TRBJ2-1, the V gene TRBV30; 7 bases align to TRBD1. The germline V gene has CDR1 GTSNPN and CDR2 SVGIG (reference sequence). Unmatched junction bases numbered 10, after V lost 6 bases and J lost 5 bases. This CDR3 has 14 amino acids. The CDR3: CACMGQTQDNEQFF. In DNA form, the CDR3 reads TGTGCCTGTATGGGACAGACCCAAGACAATGAGCAGTTCTTC.

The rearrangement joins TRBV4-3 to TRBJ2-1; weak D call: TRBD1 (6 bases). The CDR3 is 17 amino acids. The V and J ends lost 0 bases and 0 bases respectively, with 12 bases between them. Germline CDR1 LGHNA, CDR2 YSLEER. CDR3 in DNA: TGCGCCAGCAGCCAAGAGGGGGCGTTTAACTCCTACAATGAGCAGTTCTTC. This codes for CASSQEGAFNSYNEQFF.